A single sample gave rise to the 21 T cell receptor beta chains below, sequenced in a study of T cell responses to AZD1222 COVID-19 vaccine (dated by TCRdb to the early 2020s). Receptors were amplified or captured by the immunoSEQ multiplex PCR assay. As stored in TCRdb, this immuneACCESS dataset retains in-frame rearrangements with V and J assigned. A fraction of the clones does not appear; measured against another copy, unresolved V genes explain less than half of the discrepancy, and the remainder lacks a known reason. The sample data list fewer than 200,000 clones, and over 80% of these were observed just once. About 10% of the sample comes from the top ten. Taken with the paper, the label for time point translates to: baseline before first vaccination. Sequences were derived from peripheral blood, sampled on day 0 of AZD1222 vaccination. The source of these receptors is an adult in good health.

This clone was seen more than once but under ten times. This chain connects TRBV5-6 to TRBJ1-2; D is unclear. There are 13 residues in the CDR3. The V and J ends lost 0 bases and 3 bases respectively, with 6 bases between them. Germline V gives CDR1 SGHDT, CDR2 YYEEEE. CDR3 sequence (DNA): TGTGCCAGCAGCTTGGACGAGTACTATGGCTACACCTTC. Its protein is CASSLDEYYGYTF.

This chain's CDR3 is CASSPGQGRAFF. For the CDR3, the DNA is TGTGCCAGCTCACCGGGACAGGGGAGGGCTTTCTTT. The chain links TRBV18 to TRBJ1-1, with 10 bases lining up with TRBD1. The CDR3 runs 12 residues. V trimming: 3 bases; J trimming: 11 bases; junction bases outside the gene matches: 3. In germline, CDR1 is KGHSH, CDR2 LQKENI.

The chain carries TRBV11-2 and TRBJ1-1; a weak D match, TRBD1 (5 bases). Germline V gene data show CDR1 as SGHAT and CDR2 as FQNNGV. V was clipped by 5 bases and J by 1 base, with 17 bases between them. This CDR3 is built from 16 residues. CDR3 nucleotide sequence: TGTGCCAGCAGCCTCACGTTCAGGGAATCGAACACTGAAGCTTTCTTT. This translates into CASSLTFRESNTEAFF.

The DNA for the CDR3 is TGTGCCAGCAGTTTATCTCGGACAGGGAGCTATGGCTACACCTTC. It yields the protein CASSLSRTGSYGYTF. The J gene is TRBJ1-2, the V gene TRBV28; 8 bases align to TRBD1. V was clipped by 1 base and J by 4 bases; unmatched bases: 5. Germline V gene lookup returns CDR1 MDHEN and CDR2 SYDVKM. There are 15 residues in the CDR3.

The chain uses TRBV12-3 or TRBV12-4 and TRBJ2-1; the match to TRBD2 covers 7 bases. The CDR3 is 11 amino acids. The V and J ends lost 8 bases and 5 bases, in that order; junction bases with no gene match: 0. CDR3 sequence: CASREDNEQFF. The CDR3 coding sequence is TGTGCCAGCCGGGAGGACAATGAGCAGTTCTTC.

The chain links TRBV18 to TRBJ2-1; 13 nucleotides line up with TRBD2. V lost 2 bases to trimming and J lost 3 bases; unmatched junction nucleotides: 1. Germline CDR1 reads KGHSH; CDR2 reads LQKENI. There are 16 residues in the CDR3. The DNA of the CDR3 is TGTGCCAGCTCACCAAGGACTAGCGGGAGCTACAATGAGCAGTTCTTC. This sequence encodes CASSPRTSGSYNEQFF. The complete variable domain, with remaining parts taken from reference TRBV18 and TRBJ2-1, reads NAGVMQNPRHLVRRRGQEARLRCSPMKGHSHVYWYRQLPEEGLKFMVYLQKENIIDESGMPKERFSAEFPKEGPSILRIQQVVRGDSAAYFCASSPRTSGSYNEQFFGPGTRLTVL.

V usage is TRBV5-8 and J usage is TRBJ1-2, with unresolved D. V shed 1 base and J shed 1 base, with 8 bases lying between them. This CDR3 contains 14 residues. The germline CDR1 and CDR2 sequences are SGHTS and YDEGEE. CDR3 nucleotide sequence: TGTGCCAGCAGCTTGCTCAGGATTAACTATGGCTACACCTTC. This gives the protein CASSLLRINYGYTF.

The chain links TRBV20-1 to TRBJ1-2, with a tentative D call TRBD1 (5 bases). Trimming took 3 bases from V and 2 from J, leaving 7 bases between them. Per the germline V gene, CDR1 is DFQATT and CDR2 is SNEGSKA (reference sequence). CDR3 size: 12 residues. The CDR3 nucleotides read TGCAGTGCTAGTGGGGGAAACTATGGCTACACCTTC. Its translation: CSASGGNYGYTF.

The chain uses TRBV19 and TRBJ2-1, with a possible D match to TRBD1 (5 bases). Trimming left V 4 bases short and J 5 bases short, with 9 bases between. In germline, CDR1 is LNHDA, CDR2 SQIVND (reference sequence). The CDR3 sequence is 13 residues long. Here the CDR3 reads CASSTDSNNEQFF. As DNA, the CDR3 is TGTGCCAGTAGTACTGACAGTAACAATGAGCAGTTCTTC. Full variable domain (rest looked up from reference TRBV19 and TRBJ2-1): DGGITQSPKYLFRKEGQNVTLSCEQNLNHDAMYWYRQDPGQGLRLIYYSQIVNDFQKGDIAEGYSVSREKKESFPLTVTSAQKNPTAFYLCASSTDSNNEQFFGPGTRLTVL.

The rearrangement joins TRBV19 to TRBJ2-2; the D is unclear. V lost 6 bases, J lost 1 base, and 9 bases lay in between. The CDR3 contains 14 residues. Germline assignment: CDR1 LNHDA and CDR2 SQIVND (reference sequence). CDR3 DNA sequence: TGTGCCAGTAGATTTTCAGGGAACACCGGGGAGCTGTTTTTT. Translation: CASRFSGNTGELFF. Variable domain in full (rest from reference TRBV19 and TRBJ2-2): DGGITQSPKYLFRKEGQNVTLSCEQNLNHDAMYWYRQDPGQGLRLIYYSQIVNDFQKGDIAEGYSVSREKKESFPLTVTSAQKNPTAFYLCASRFSGNTGELFFGEGSRLTVL.

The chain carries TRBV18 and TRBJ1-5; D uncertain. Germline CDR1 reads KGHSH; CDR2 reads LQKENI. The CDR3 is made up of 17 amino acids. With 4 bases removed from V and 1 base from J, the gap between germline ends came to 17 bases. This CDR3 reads CASSRLDPRASNQPQHF. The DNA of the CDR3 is TGTGCCAGCTCACGACTGGACCCTCGGGCGAGCAATCAGCCCCAGCATTTT.

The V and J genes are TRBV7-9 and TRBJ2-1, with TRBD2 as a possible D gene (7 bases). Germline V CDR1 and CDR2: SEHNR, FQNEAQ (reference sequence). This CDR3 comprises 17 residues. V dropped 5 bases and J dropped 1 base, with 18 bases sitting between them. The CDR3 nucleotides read TGTGCCAGCAGCCCGGTGAGGGGGGGACTATCCTACAATGAGCAGTTCTTC. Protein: CASSPVRGGLSYNEQFF.

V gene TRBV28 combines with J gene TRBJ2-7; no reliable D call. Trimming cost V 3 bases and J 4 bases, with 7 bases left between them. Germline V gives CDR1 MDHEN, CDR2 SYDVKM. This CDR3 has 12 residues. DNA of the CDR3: TGTGCCAGCAGTTTGAAGGGTTACGAGCAGTACGTC. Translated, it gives CASSLKGYEQYV.

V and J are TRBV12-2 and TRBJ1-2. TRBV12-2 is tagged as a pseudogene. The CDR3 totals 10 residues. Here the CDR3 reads CASRYVGYTF. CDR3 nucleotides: TGTGCAAGTCGCTACGTAGGCTACACCTTC.

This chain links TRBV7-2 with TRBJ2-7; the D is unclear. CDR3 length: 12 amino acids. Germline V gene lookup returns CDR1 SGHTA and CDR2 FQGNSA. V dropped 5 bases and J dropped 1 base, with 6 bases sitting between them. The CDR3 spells CASSPPSYEQYF. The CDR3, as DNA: TGTGCCAGCAGCCCCCCATCCTACGAGCAGTACTTC.

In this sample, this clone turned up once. Here the CDR3 DNA reads TGTGCCAGTAGTCTAAGGACAACCTACAATGAGCAGTTCTTC. Protein product: CASSLRTTYNEQFF. The chain combines TRBV19 with TRBJ2-1; possible D gene TRBD1, 5 bases. The CDR3 spans 14 residues. Germline CDR1 LNHDA, CDR2 SQIVND (reference sequence). The ends were cut back, 5 bases at V and 2 bases at J, with 10 bases in the middle.

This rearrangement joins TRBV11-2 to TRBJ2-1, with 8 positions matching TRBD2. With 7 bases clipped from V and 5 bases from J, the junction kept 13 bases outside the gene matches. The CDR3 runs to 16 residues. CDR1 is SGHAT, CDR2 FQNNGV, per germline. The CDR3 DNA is TGTGCCAGCACCTCCCCCGCGGGGCGGGGGGACAATGAGCAGTTCTTC. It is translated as CASTSPAGRGDNEQFF.

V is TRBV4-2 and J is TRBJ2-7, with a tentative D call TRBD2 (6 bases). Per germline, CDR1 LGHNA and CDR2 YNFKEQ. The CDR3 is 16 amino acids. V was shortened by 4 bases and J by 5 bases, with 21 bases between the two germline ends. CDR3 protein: CASSRSDPKLAHEQYF. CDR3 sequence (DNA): TGTGCCAGCAGCCGGTCCGACCCCAAACTAGCTCACGAGCAGTACTTC.

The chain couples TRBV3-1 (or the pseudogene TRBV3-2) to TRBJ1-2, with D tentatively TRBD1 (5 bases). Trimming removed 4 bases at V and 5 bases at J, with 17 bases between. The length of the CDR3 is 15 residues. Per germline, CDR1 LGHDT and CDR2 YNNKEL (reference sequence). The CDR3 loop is CASSPQGRVGYGYTF. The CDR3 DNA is TGTGCCAGCAGCCCCCAGGGAAGGGTTGGGTATGGCTACACCTTC.

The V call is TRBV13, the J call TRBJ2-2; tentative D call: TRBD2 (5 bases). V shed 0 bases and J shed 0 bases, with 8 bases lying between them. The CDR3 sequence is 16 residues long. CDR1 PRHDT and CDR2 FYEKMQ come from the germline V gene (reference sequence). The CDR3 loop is CASSLGLGTNTGELFF. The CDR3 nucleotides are TGTGCCAGCAGCTTAGGCCTCGGGACGAACACCGGGGAGCTGTTTTTT.

The CDR3 region has the DNA TGTGCCAGTAGTGTAGCTCGGCGGACTGAAGCTTTCTTT. Translating gives CASSVARRTEAFF. The V call is TRBV19, the J call TRBJ1-1; D remains ambiguous. The germline V and J ends were trimmed by 5 bases and 5 bases, with 12 bases remaining between them. The length of the CDR3 is 13 residues. Germline values: CDR1 LNHDA, CDR2 SQIVND (reference sequence).